The following is a T cell receptor (beta chain) sequence with its context. Only a few counts were recorded for this clone. What antigen it recognizes has not been identified. No base qualities exist here, and no much larger clone lies one base off it. The sample comes from a study of STAT5B mutations in CD4+ large granular lymphocyte leukemia (dated by TCRdb to 2022 to 2024). Looking at the study overall: Among the healthy controls, the CDR3 'QG' motif was associated with a particular HLA allele. Flow cytometry performed on FACSCanto II or FACSVerse showed that the purified fractions had more than 95% purity among lymphocytes. TCRbeta repertoires of CD4+ T-cell large granular lymphocyte leukemia patients were compared with those of healthy blood donors. The paper as a whole reports these results and caveats: Each patient's main leukemic clonotypes were private, but 25% of these clonotypes showed up at low frequency in the non-leukemic repertoires of other patients. Compared with healthy CD4+ repertoires, CD4-sorted patient repertoires appeared more clonal, and this difference remained even after the putative leukemic clones were removed. TRBV06-family usage was enriched among the top patient clones (8/27) compared with healthy controls (2/35). The data were not HLA-matched, and the relatively small sample size could explain the higher clonality seen in CD4+ compared with CD8+ T-LGLL.

The immunoSEQ assay at survey resolution was used to sequence TCRbeta rearrangements from genomic DNA. The paper's processing steps were these. In the TCR sequencing data, the smallest productive clonotype frequency that could be detected was 2.59 x 10-5. Only productive TCRbeta rearrangements, meaning sequences that were complete and in-frame, were kept for the analyses. Simpson clonality, calculated in the immunoSEQ Analyzer version 3.0, was used as the measure of sample clonality. Based on frequency, clones were grouped as very rare, small, medium, large (1-20%) or hyperexpanded (>20%). Generation probabilities were estimated with OLGA 1.2.3, V-gene circos plots were made with VDJtools, specificities were looked up in VDJdb, and CDR3 motifs were identified with GLIPH. What TCRdb holds here is the immuneACCESS table cut down to in-frame rearrangements. Part of the clones is not present; checked against another copy, under half of the missing clones reflect an unresolved V gene, and the others are unexplained. The V and J calls and clone size were taken over from that table, and D and trimming were inferred from the DNA. The sample yields fewer than 35,000 clones; about four fifths were counted once. The leading ten clones occupy 3% to 3.5% of the sample.

Healthy controls were approximately 40 blood donors whose buffy coats came from the Finnish Red Cross blood service. All TCR-sequenced material derived from peripheral blood: patient blood samples and healthy donor buffy coats. Peripheral blood mononuclear cells were isolated by Ficoll-Hypaque gradient centrifugation. CD4+ cells were magnetically purified from the buffy coats of healthy controls. The Gentra Puregene Cell and Tissue kit was used for genomic DNA extraction, and quantification was performed on a Qubit 2.0 fluorometer. Trimming removed 6 bases from V and 7 bases from J, leaving 15 bases between the germline ends. CDR1 is given as SNHLY and CDR2 as FYNNEI, both from the germline V gene. The CDR3 covers 13 residues, taking in both the cysteine and the phenylalanine. Here the CDR3 DNA is all that survives: 39 bases in frame from base 1.

The origin of this receptor is a human donor in good health. The chain couples TRBV2 to TRBJ1-1, and perhaps TRBD1 as D gene, on 5 matching bases. The sequencing input was CD4+ T cells from blood buffy coats. The CDR3 protein sequence reads: CASRDTRGGEAFF. The nucleotide sequence is given as TGTGCCAGCAGGGATACTCGGGGCGGTGAAGCTTTCTTT.